Below, 30 T cell receptor beta chains from the same sample are listed, as sequenced in a study of blood T cell repertoires in COVID-19. TCRdb's copy holds only in-frame clones and misses some; the assay was immunoSEQ multiplex PCR. The sample contains hundreds of thousands of clones, almost 85% of which appear only once. The source material was peripheral blood. These receptor sequences come from a woman of 80 years or more with acute or convalescent COVID-19.

V and J are TRBV15 and TRBJ2-1; 11 bases fit TRBD2. J was trimmed by 4 bases and V by 1 base; bases with no gene match: 3. Germline assignment: CDR1 LNHNV and CDR2 YYDKDF (reference sequence). The CDR3 length is 16 residues. This chain's CDR3 is CATSRGTSGPYNEQFF. The CDR3 DNA follows: TGTGCCACCAGCAGAGGGACTAGCGGGCCTTACAATGAGCAGTTCTTC.

This clone was found a few times. V is TRBV28 and J is TRBJ2-6, with 9 nucleotides matching TRBD2. Trimming at V came to 6 bases and at J to 1 base, leaving 1 base not matched to a gene. This CDR3 is 15 amino acids long. Germline lookup yields CDR1 MDHEN and CDR2 SYDVKM. The CDR3 bases are TGTGCCAGCAGCCTAGCGGGATCTGGGGCCAACGTCCTGACTTTC. Translating it yields CASSLAGSGANVLTF.

As to this clone: The junction departs from germline at one end; a sequencing error may be responsible. The rearrangement uses TRBV11-2 and TRBJ2-5, with 13 bases identical to TRBD2. CDR1 and CDR2 (germline): SGHAT, FQNNGV. The length of the CDR3 is 13 residues. In DNA, the CDR3 is TGCAATGGACTAGCGGGGGCTGAAGAGACCCAGTACTTC. Translated, it gives CNGLAGAEETQYF. The full variable domain, in which reference TRBV11-2 and TRBJ2-5 provide the parts outside the CDR3, is EAGVAQSPRYKIIEKRQSVAFWCNPISGHATLYWYQQILGQGPKLLIQFQNNGVVDDSQLPKDRFSAERLKGVDSTLKIQPAKLEDSAVYLCNGLAGAEETQYFGPGTRLLVL.

The chain employs TRBV5-8 and TRBJ2-6; maybe TRBD1 (5 bases). Germline-derived CDR1 and CDR2 are SGHTS and YDEGEE. The V and J ends lost 0 bases and 0 bases respectively, with 13 bases between them. The CDR3 consists of 18 residues. The CDR3 coding sequence is TGTGCCAGCAGCTTGGGGGTCAGGGCCAACTCTGGGGCCAACGTCCTGACTTTC. Amino acid sequence: CASSLGVRANSGANVLTF.

The V call is TRBV9, the J call TRBJ2-5; 10 positions match TRBD2. The CDR3 length is 17 residues. After removal of 0 bases from V and 6 bases from J, the junction contained 11 bases not matched to a gene. Looked up from germline, CDR1 is SGDLS and CDR2 is YYNGEE. CDR3: CASSVEGRAGGPQTQYF. CDR3 in DNA: TGTGCCAGCAGCGTAGAGGGGAGAGCGGGGGGGCCTCAGACCCAGTACTTC. The full variable domain, completed using reference TRBV9 and TRBJ2-5, is DSGVTQTPKHLITATGQRVTLRCSPRSGDLSVYWYQQSLDQGLQFLIQYYNGEERAKGNILERFSAQQFPDLHSELNLSSLELGDSALYFCASSVEGRAGGPQTQYFGPGTRLLVL.

The rearrangement joins TRBV18 to TRBJ2-5, with D tentatively TRBD2 (6 bases). This CDR3 contains 12 residues. From germline, CDR1 is KGHSH and CDR2 LQKENI. Trimming removed 3 bases from V and 5 bases from J, with 7 bases in between. The CDR3 here is CASSPRGETQYF. CDR3 sequence (DNA): TGTGCCAGCTCACCCCGGGGGGAGACCCAGTACTTC. The full variable domain, in which reference TRBV18 and TRBJ2-5 provide the parts outside the CDR3, is NAGVMQNPRHLVRRRGQEARLRCSPMKGHSHVYWYRQLPEEGLKFMVYLQKENIIDESGMPKERFSAEFPKEGPSILRIQQVVRGDSAAYFCASSPRGETQYFGPGTRLLVL.

CDR3 in DNA: TGTGCCACCGTGGGACTCGCGAACACTGAAGCTTTCTTT. Amino acid sequence: CATVGLANTEAFF. The chain has TRBV6-6 and TRBJ1-1, with D possibly matching TRBD1 (5 bases). Germline V gene sequence: CDR1 MNHNY, CDR2 SVGAGI (reference sequence). Trimming shortened V by 10 bases and J by 1 base, and 13 bases separated the two germline ends. The CDR3 totals 13 residues.

The genes are TRBV28 and TRBJ2-1, with TRBD2 identical over 7 bases. The CDR3 length is 14 residues. V lost 7 bases and J lost 7; bases outside the gene matches: 10. The germline gives CDR1 MDHEN, CDR2 SYDVKM. The CDR3 here is CASIGYQRGNEQFF. CDR3 in DNA: TGTGCCAGCATTGGTTACCAGCGGGGTAATGAGCAGTTCTTC.

This chain links TRBV12-3 or TRBV12-4 with TRBJ1-3; D perhaps matches TRBD1 (5 bases). The V end was cut by 9 bases, the J end by 7 bases, with 16 bases between. The CDR3 spans 13 residues. CDR3 DNA sequence: TGTGCCAGTACTCGGGGGGTTGGCAACACCATATATTTT. Amino acids: CASTRGVGNTIYF.

The V and J genes are TRBV19 and TRBJ2-1; possibly TRBD2 for D (6 bases). Germline V gene sequence: CDR1 LNHDA, CDR2 SQIVND (reference sequence). Deletions cut 5 bases from V and 3 bases from J, with 8 bases between. CDR3 length: 13 amino acids. The CDR3 reads CASSVAVYNEQFF. Written as DNA, the CDR3 is TGTGCCAGTAGTGTAGCGGTCTACAATGAGCAGTTCTTC. Drawing the rest from reference TRBV19 and TRBJ2-1, the complete variable domain is DGGITQSPKYLFRKEGQNVTLSCEQNLNHDAMYWYRQDPGQGLRLIYYSQIVNDFQKGDIAEGYSVSREKKESFPLTVTSAQKNPTAFYLCASSVAVYNEQFFGPGTRLTVL.

J is TRBJ1-1 and V is TRBV7-3, with 7 bases identical to TRBD1. J lost 2 bases, V lost 5 bases, and 5 bases had no gene match. CDR3 length: 14 amino acids. Germline V gene sequence: CDR1 SGHTA, CDR2 FQGTGA. Here the CDR3 reads CASSKGQKNTEAFF. The CDR3 bases are TGTGCCAGCAGCAAGGGACAGAAAAACACTGAAGCTTTCTTT. Looking up the rest from reference TRBV7-3 and TRBJ1-1 gives the full variable domain: GAGVSQTPSNKVTEKGKYVELRCDPISGHTALYWYRQSLGQGPEFLIYFQGTGAADDSGLPNDRFFAVRPEGSVSTLKIQRTERGDSAVYLCASSKGQKNTEAFFGQGTRLTVV.

The chain couples TRBV6-1 to TRBJ2-2; D not resolved. Looked up from germline, CDR1 is MNHNS and CDR2 is SASEGT. Trimming shortened V by 3 bases and J by 4 bases, and 9 bases separated the two germline ends. The CDR3 has 14 residues. CDR3 DNA: TGTGCCAGCAGTGATGACATACTCACCGGGGAGCTGTTTTTT. Its protein is CASSDDILTGELFF.

This clone has just one count. The J gene is TRBJ1-3, the V gene TRBV7-2, with 7 bases lining up with TRBD1. The junction had 5 bases not matched to a gene; V was cut back by 4 bases and J by 2 bases. Germline V gene lookup returns CDR1 SGHTA and CDR2 FQGNSA. The CDR3 extends over 15 amino acids. CDR3 nucleotides: TGTGCCAGCAGCTCCGACAGGGCGGCTGGAAACACCATATATTTT. Protein: CASSSDRAAGNTIYF. Complete variable domain (other parts from reference TRBV7-2 and TRBJ1-3): GAGVSQSPSNKVTEKGKDVELRCDPISGHTALYWYRQSLGQGLEFLIYFQGNSAPDKSGLPSDRFSAERTGGSVSTLTIQRTQQEDSAVYLCASSSDRAAGNTIYFGEGSWLTVV.

The rearrangement uses TRBV4-3 and TRBJ2-3; D remains ambiguous. Deletions cut 0 bases from V and 2 bases from J, with 12 bases between. The CDR3 has 16 amino acids. Looked up from germline, CDR1 is LGHNA and CDR2 is YSLEER. The CDR3 DNA reads TGCGCCAGCAGCCAAGATCGACTGGCGGCCACAGATACGCAGTATTTT. Translating it yields CASSQDRLAATDTQYF.

This chain links TRBV3-1 (or the pseudogene TRBV3-2) with TRBJ1-2, with TRBD1 matching 8 bases. Trimming removed 5 bases from V and 5 bases from J; junction bases left unmatched: 4. The CDR3 is made up of 13 amino acids. In germline, CDR1 is LGHDT, CDR2 YNNKEL (reference sequence). The CDR3 is CASSGRGLYGYTF. The CDR3 DNA reads TGTGCCAGCAGCGGCAGGGGGCTGTATGGCTACACCTTC.

The rearrangement uses TRBV3-1 (or the pseudogene TRBV3-2) and TRBJ1-2; D gene unclear. Germline lookup yields CDR1 LGHDT and CDR2 YNNKEL (reference sequence). This CDR3 comprises 15 residues. Between the trimmed V and J ends, which lost 4 bases and 4 bases, there was a span of 16 bases. CDR3 nucleotides: TGTGCCAGCAGCCCACGAGGTGTTGCTTCCTATGGCTACACCTTC. Protein sequence: CASSPRGVASYGYTF.

V is TRBV12-3 or TRBV12-4 and J is TRBJ1-1; possible D gene TRBD1, 5 bases. CDR3 length equals 13 residues. V was clipped by 5 bases and J by 0 bases, with 7 bases between them. The DNA of the CDR3 is TGTGCCAGCAGTCGACAGATGAACACTGAAGCTTTCTTT. Translation: CASSRQMNTEAFF.

This rearrangement joins TRBV2 to TRBJ2-2, with 11 bases aligning to TRBD2. Germline V gene sequence: CDR1 SNHLY, CDR2 FYNNEI. The CDR3 has 16 amino acids. V shed 6 bases and J 1 base; nucleotides not matched to a gene: 4. CDR3 residues: CASSQTSGGNTGELFF. The CDR3 region has the DNA TGTGCCAGCAGCCAAACTAGCGGGGGGAACACCGGGGAGCTGTTTTTT.

This clone was recorded once. The chain has TRBV5-4 and TRBJ1-2; TRBD1 matches 9 bases. The CDR3 covers 15 residues. The ends lost 4 bases at V and 7 bases at J; junction bases unmatched: 11. The germline V gene encodes CDR1 SGHNT and CDR2 YYREEE (reference sequence). This CDR3 is CASSPPDRGLPGYTF. The DNA for the CDR3 is TGTGCCAGCAGCCCGCCGGACAGGGGCCTTCCTGGCTACACCTTC.

J is TRBJ1-1 and V is TRBV18, with 11 bases lining up with TRBD1. This CDR3 region has 18 residues. The V gene end was trimmed by 4 bases and the J gene end by 0 bases; junction bases not matched to a gene: 10. Germline CDR1 is KGHSH and CDR2 is LQKENI. The CDR3 DNA is TGTGCCAGCTCACTATTAGGACAGGGGGCTGGGGTGAACACTGAAGCTTTCTTT. Translating gives CASSLLGQGAGVNTEAFF.

The chain recombines TRBV28 with TRBJ1-6, with a tentative D call TRBD1 (5 bases). V was cut by 3 bases and J by 0 bases, with 6 bases left in between. Germline assignment: CDR1 MDHEN and CDR2 SYDVKM. This CDR3 spans 15 amino acids. The DNA of the CDR3 is TGTGCCAGCAGTTTCGGGGGCTCCTATAATTCACCCCTCCACTTT. Residues: CASSFGGSYNSPLHF. The full variable domain, completed using reference TRBV28 and TRBJ1-6, is DVKVTQSSRYLVKRTGEKVFLECVQDMDHENMFWYRQDPGLGLRLIYFSYDVKMKEKGDIPEGYSVSREKKERFSLILESASTNQTSMYLCASSFGGSYNSPLHFGNGTRLTVT.

V gene TRBV18 combines with J gene TRBJ2-3; D possibly corresponds to TRBD1 (5 bases). The germline V gene has CDR1 KGHSH and CDR2 LQKENI. The CDR3 loop spans 16 amino acids. V lost 3 bases and J lost 4, with 17 bases in between. The CDR3 coding sequence is TGTGCCAGCTCACCCCCGGACACCAAAGGGGCAGATACGCAGTATTTT. Translation: CASSPPDTKGADTQYF.

This chain uses TRBV7-9 with TRBJ2-5; no reliable D call. CDR3 size: 14 residues. CDR1 is SEHNR and CDR2 is FQNEAQ in the germline V gene (reference sequence). Trimming removed 0 bases from V and 3 bases from J, with 8 bases in between. Here the CDR3 reads CASSLAQQEETQYF. CDR3 sequence (DNA): TGTGCCAGCAGCTTAGCGCAACAAGAAGAGACCCAGTACTTC.

The chain carries TRBV7-9 and TRBJ1-1, with 8 bases matching TRBD1. Germline V CDR1 and CDR2: SEHNR, FQNEAQ (reference sequence). The CDR3 consists of 15 residues. J gave up 5 bases and V 4 bases, and 9 bases lay outside the gene matches. The CDR3 loop reads CASSSRTGLRTEAFF. The CDR3 region has the DNA TGTGCCAGCAGCTCCCGGACAGGGCTAAGGACTGAAGCTTTCTTT. Using reference TRBV7-9 and TRBJ1-1 for the parts outside the CDR3, the full variable domain is DTGVSQNPRHKITKRGQNVTFRCDPISEHNRLYWYRQTLGQGPEFLTYFQNEAQLEKSRLLSDRFSAERPKGSFSTLEIQRTEQGDSAMYLCASSSRTGLRTEAFFGQGTRLTVV.

This chain uses TRBV15 with TRBJ1-2; 8 bases match TRBD1. After removal of 8 bases from V and 7 bases from J, the junction contained 12 bases not matched to a gene. The germline V gene encodes CDR1 LNHNV and CDR2 YYDKDF (reference sequence). The CDR3 has 14 residues. CDR3 DNA: TGTGCCACCTCTCTTGTCCAGGGGGCGCGTGGCTACACCTTC. This gives the protein CATSLVQGARGYTF. Together with reference TRBV15 and TRBJ1-2, the CDR3 gives the full variable domain: DAMVIQNPRYQVTQFGKPVTLSCSQTLNHNVMYWYQQKSSQAPKLLFHYYDKDFNNEADTPDNFQSRRPNTSFCFLDIRSPGLGDTAMYLCATSLVQGARGYTFGSGTRLTVV.

This sequence joins TRBV9 and TRBJ2-7; D might be TRBD1 (5 bases). This CDR3 spans 16 amino acids. Trimming left V 4 bases short and J 11 bases short, with 28 bases between. Germline V gene lookup returns CDR1 SGDLS and CDR2 YYNGEE. The CDR3 reads CASSPRGDTGSTSKYF. The CDR3, as DNA: TGTGCCAGCAGCCCTAGAGGAGACACAGGAAGTACGAGCAAGTACTTC.

This chain joins TRBV28 and TRBJ2-7; 8 positions agree with TRBD1. Trimming removed 0 bases from V and 6 bases from J; junction bases left unmatched: 4. Germline CDR1 and CDR2: MDHEN and SYDVKM. The CDR3 loop spans 14 amino acids. CDR3: CASSLWQGAGEQYF. The CDR3 coding sequence is TGTGCCAGCAGTTTATGGCAGGGGGCAGGCGAGCAGTACTTC.

The rearrangement joins TRBV11-2 to TRBJ2-5; TRBD2 matches 10 bases. CDR3 length equals 15 residues. V was pared by 3 bases and J by 3 bases, with 4 bases of the junction left unmatched. Germline values: CDR1 SGHAT, CDR2 FQNNGV. The CDR3 protein is CASSFIAGGKETQYF. CDR3 nucleotide sequence: TGTGCCAGCAGCTTTATAGCGGGGGGCAAAGAGACCCAGTACTTC.

The chain combines TRBV5-1 with TRBJ1-1, with 8 bases that match TRBD1. The CDR3 is made up of 14 amino acids. Germline CDR1 SGHRS, CDR2 YFSETQ. Trimming removed 4 bases from V and 3 bases from J; junction bases left unmatched: 5. For the CDR3, the DNA is TGCGCCAGCAGCCTCCCACAGGGGGACACTGAAGCTTTCTTT. Its translation: CASSLPQGDTEAFF.

The rearrangement uses TRBV18 and TRBJ2-5; 9 bases map to TRBD2. V lost 2 bases, J lost 1 base, and 5 bases stayed unmatched. The CDR3 consists of 16 residues. Germline CDR1 and CDR2: KGHSH and LQKENI. The CDR3 coding sequence is TGTGCCAGCTCACCAAAGGCTAGCGGGGCCCAAGAGACCCAGTACTTC. Its translation is CASSPKASGAQETQYF.